What follows are 7 T cell receptor beta chains derived from one specimen sequenced in a study of shared clonotypes between healthy human individuals. Produced via immunoSEQ multiplex PCR; TCRdb's table is partial and in-frame only. In the table there are fewer than 600,000 clones, roughly four fifths of which are singletons. Sequenced: PBMCs. The receptors were sampled from a woman aged 40-49 years in good health. Some clones in this sample may be carry-over from other donors' samples.

The rearrangement links TRBV6-1 to TRBJ1-1; D not certain. Germline CDR1 and CDR2: MNHNS and SASEGT. The CDR3 sequence is 11 residues long. Trimming took off 7 bases at V and 6 bases at J, with 9 bases between the two ends. CDR3 sequence reads: CASNGSPEAFF. The CDR3 DNA sequence: TGTGCCAGCAATGGCAGCCCTGAAGCTTTCTTT.

At least ten counts were recorded for this clone. This CDR3 is also generated by other DNA sequences in the sample. The gene calls are TRBV28 and TRBJ1-1; tentatively, D is TRBD1 (6 bases). Per the germline V gene, CDR1 is MDHEN and CDR2 is SYDVKM. Trimming took 10 bases from V and 2 from J, leaving 17 bases between them. The CDR3 totals 14 residues. CDR3 sequence: CATIVGGHNTEAFF. The CDR3 DNA follows: TGTGCCACCATTGTTGGGGGACATAACACTGAAGCTTTCTTT.

The chain recombines TRBV6-6 with TRBJ2-5; no firm D call. The CDR3 covers 12 residues. Germline V CDR1 and CDR2: MNHNY, SVGAGI (reference sequence). Between the trimmed V and J ends, which lost 4 bases and 2 bases, there was a span of 5 bases. CDR3 region: CASSSEQETQYF. CDR3 in DNA: TGTGCCAGCAGTTCTGAACAAGAGACCCAGTACTTC.

This clone was observed a handful of times. The chain is built from TRBV19 and TRBJ2-2; D gene ambiguous. V lost 4 bases, J lost 2 bases, and 11 bases lay in between. Looked up from germline, CDR1 is LNHDA and CDR2 is SQIVND (reference sequence). The CDR3 is made up of 15 amino acids. The chain's CDR3 is CASSTGPANTGELFF. CDR3 nucleotides: TGTGCCAGTAGTACCGGCCCAGCAAACACCGGGGAGCTGTTTTTT.

This chain connects TRBV5-1 to TRBJ2-5; 7 positions match TRBD1. The CDR3 contains 14 residues. The V and J ends lost 7 bases and 2 bases, in that order; junction bases with no gene match: 8. The V gene's germline CDR1 is SGHRS and CDR2 YFSETQ. CDR3 nucleotides: TGCGCCAGCGGGATTGGACAGGAGCAAGAGACCCAGTACTTC. Its protein product is CASGIGQEQETQYF.

In DNA, the CDR3 is TGTGCCAGCAGCCCCCCCAGTCCCTATGGCTACACCTTC. This encodes CASSPPSPYGYTF. The chain links TRBV11-2 to TRBJ1-2; D ambiguous. The CDR3 is 13 residues long. Germline-derived CDR1 and CDR2 are SGHAT and FQNNGV. With 5 bases removed from V and 4 bases from J, the gap between germline ends came to 11 bases.

The chain combines TRBV7-6 with TRBJ2-1, with 9 bases lining up with TRBD2. The CDR3 length is 18 residues. Trimming at V came to 1 base and at J to 2 bases, leaving 9 bases not matched to a gene. Germline CDR1 and CDR2: SGHVS and FNYEAQ. CDR3 in DNA: TGTGCCAGCAGCTTAGGTTGGGGGGCTAGCGGGGCCTACAATGAGCAGTTCTTC. As protein: CASSLGWGASGAYNEQFF. The whole variable domain, filled in from reference TRBV7-6 and TRBJ2-1, reads GAGVSQSPRYKVTKRGQDVALRCDPISGHVSLYWYRQALGQGPEFLTYFNYEAQQDKSGLPNDRFSAERPEGSISTLTIQRTEQRDSAMYRCASSLGWGASGAYNEQFFGPGTRLTVL.